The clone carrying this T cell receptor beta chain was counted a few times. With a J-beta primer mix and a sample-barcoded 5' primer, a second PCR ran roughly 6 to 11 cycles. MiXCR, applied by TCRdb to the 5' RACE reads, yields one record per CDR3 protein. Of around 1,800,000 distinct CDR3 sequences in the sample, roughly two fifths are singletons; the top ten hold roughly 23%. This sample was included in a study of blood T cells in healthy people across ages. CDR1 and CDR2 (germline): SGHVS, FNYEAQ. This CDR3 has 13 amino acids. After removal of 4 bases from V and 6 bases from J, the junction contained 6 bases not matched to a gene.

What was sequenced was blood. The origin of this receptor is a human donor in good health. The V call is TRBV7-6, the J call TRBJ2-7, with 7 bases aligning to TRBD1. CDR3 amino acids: CASSSYRGREQYF. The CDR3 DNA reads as TGTGCCAGCAGCTCGTACAGGGGACGCGAGCAGTACTTC.